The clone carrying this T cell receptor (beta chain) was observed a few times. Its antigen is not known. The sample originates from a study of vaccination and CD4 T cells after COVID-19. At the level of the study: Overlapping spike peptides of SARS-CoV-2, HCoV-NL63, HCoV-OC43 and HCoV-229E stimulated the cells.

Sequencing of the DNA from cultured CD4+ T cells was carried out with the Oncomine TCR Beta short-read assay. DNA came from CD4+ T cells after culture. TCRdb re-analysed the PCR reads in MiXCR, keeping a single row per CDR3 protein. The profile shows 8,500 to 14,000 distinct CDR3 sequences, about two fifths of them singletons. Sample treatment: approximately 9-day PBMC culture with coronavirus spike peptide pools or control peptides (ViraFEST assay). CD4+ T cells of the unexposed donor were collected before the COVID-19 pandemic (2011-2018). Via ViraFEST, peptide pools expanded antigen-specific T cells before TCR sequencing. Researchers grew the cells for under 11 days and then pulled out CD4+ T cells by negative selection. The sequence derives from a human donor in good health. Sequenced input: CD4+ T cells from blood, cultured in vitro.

CDR3 in amino acids: CASCGDTYEQYF. The CDR3 DNA follows: TGTGCCAGCTGCGGGGATACCTACGAGCAGTACTTC. This rearrangement joins TRBV7-9 to TRBJ2-7; tentative D call: TRBD2 (6 bases). In germline, CDR1 is SEHNR, CDR2 FQNEAQ (reference sequence). V was cut by 8 bases and J by 2 bases, with 10 bases left in between. The CDR3 consists of 12 residues.